Shown below are 22 T cell receptor beta chains from a single sample sequenced in a study of blood T cell repertoires in COVID-19. Libraries were prepared by immunoSEQ multiplex PCR; TCRdb keeps only in-frame clonotypes and omits some of them. This sample yields approximately 350,000 clones, of which more than 75% are seen a single time; 6% to 7% belongs to the top ten. The source material was peripheral blood. These receptors all stem from a woman between 45 and 65 years old with COVID-19, enrolled during active disease.

J is TRBJ1-4 and V is TRBV7-6; a possible D gene is TRBD1 (5 bases). From germline, CDR1 is SGHVS and CDR2 FNYEAQ. This CDR3 is built from 16 residues. Deletions cut 4 bases from V and 6 bases from J, with 18 bases between. CDR3 nucleotides: TGTGCCAGCAGCTCCGGGGAGGGGAGACTGGATGAAAAACTGTTTTTT. It codes for CASSSGEGRLDEKLFF.

The chain couples TRBV2 to TRBJ2-1, with 12 positions matching TRBD2. V shed 10 bases and J 7 bases; nucleotides not matched to a gene: 8. This CDR3 region has 14 residues. Germline loops: CDR1 SNHLY, CDR2 FYNNEI. The CDR3 is CATRGLAGRNEQFF. The CDR3 DNA sequence: TGTGCCACCCGTGGACTAGCGGGAAGGAATGAGCAGTTCTTC.

V is TRBV7-6 and J is TRBJ2-2, with TRBD1 matching 9 bases. CDR1 SGHVS and CDR2 FNYEAQ come from the germline V gene. Trimming at V came to 1 base and at J to 5 bases, leaving 8 bases not matched to a gene. The CDR3 spans 17 residues. DNA for the CDR3: TGTGCCAGCAGCTTAGGGACAGGGGCGATGCTGACCGGGGAGCTGTTTTTT. It translates to CASSLGTGAMLTGELFF.

This chain joins TRBV30 and TRBJ2-7, with TRBD1 matching over 10 bases. The CDR3 covers 14 residues. Trimming removed 2 bases from V and 1 base from J; junction bases left unmatched: 2. Germline CDR1 and CDR2: GTSNPN and SVGIG (reference sequence). The chain's CDR3 is CAWSRQGASYEQYF. In nucleotides, the CDR3 is TGTGCCTGGAGTAGACAGGGGGCTTCCTACGAGCAGTACTTC.

V is TRBV5-1 and J is TRBJ2-3, with 11 bases aligning to TRBD2. The CDR3 totals 13 residues. The V segment lost 4 bases and the J segment 8 bases; nucleotides outside the gene matches: 3. Germline V gene data show CDR1 as SGHRS and CDR2 as YFSETQ. The chain's CDR3 is CASSQTSGATQYF. In DNA form, the CDR3 reads TGCGCCAGCAGCCAGACTAGCGGGGCTACGCAGTATTTT.

This chain connects TRBV5-6 to TRBJ1-2, with 8 bases fitting TRBD1. The CDR3 totals 13 residues. Germline CDR1 and CDR2: SGHDT and YYEEEE. V was pared by 4 bases and J by 5 bases, with 4 bases of the junction left unmatched. The CDR3 nucleotides read TGTGCCAGCAGCCTGGACAGGGAGTATGGCTACACCTTC. It translates to CASSLDREYGYTF.

The chain links TRBV6-2 or TRBV6-3 to TRBJ2-7; TRBD2 aligns across 10 bases. Germline V CDR1 and CDR2: MNHEY, SVGEGT. V shed 4 bases, J shed 5 bases, and the junction held 8 bases outside the gene matches. This CDR3 has 15 amino acids. In DNA form, the CDR3 reads TGTGCCAGCAGTTCCCCTAGCGGGAGCATCCACGAGCAGTACTTC. This sequence encodes CASSSPSGSIHEQYF.

This chain uses TRBV29-1 with TRBJ2-7; D uncertain. CDR3 size: 13 residues. The ends were cut back, 4 bases at V and 9 bases at J, with 19 bases in the middle. The germline V gene has CDR1 SQVTM and CDR2 ANQGSEA. In DNA, the CDR3 is TGCAGCGTTGCGGAGTTGAGGCCTCCTCGGCAGTACTTC. It yields the protein CSVAELRPPRQYF.

The rearrangement links TRBV18 to TRBJ1-2, with TRBD1 as a possible D gene (5 bases). The CDR3 extends over 15 amino acids. Trimming removed 2 bases at V and 3 bases at J, with 13 bases between. Germline V CDR1 and CDR2: KGHSH, LQKENI. CDR3 region: CASSPTGGGDYGYTF. As DNA, the CDR3 is TGTGCCAGCTCACCAACGGGGGGAGGTGACTATGGCTACACCTTC.

The V and J genes are TRBV15 and TRBJ2-7; TRBD2 agrees at 8 bases. J gave up 2 bases and V 1 base, and 7 bases lay outside the gene matches. CDR3 size: 16 residues. The germline V gene has CDR1 LNHNV and CDR2 YYDKDF (reference sequence). The CDR3 loop is CATSRGRAGGTYEQYF. CDR3 bases: TGTGCCACCAGCAGAGGTAGGGCGGGAGGAACCTACGAGCAGTACTTC. The whole variable domain, filled in from reference TRBV15 and TRBJ2-7, reads DAMVIQNPRYQVTQFGKPVTLSCSQTLNHNVMYWYQQKSSQAPKLLFHYYDKDFNNEADTPDNFQSRRPNTSFCFLDIRSPGLGDTAMYLCATSRGRAGGTYEQYFGPGTRLTVT.

The chain is built from TRBV2 and TRBJ1-2; D remains unclear. V lost 7 bases and J lost 2, with 14 bases in between. The V gene's germline CDR1 is SNHLY and CDR2 FYNNEI. The CDR3 consists of 14 residues. The CDR3 nucleotides are TGTGCCAGCAATTCTCGGGGATGGAACTATGGCTACACCTTC. Residues: CASNSRGWNYGYTF.

The chain couples TRBV29-1 to TRBJ2-7; D is ambiguous. Per germline, CDR1 SQVTM and CDR2 ANQGSEA. The CDR3 loop spans 13 amino acids. The germline V and J ends were trimmed by 3 bases and 3 bases, with 12 bases remaining between them. The CDR3 is CSVEVRGYYEQYF. CDR3 coding DNA: TGCAGCGTTGAGGTGAGAGGATACTACGAGCAGTACTTC.

The genes are TRBV9 and TRBJ2-7; the match to TRBD1 covers 7 bases. This CDR3 contains 12 residues. With V trimmed by 4 bases and J by 5 bases, 3 bases remained unmatched. CDR1 is SGDLS and CDR2 is YYNGEE in the germline V gene. The CDR3 DNA reads TGTGCCAGCAGCTACAGGGGCCACGAGCAGTACTTC. Amino acid sequence: CASSYRGHEQYF.

The V call is TRBV11-2, the J call TRBJ1-1, with a weak D call TRBD1 (6 bases). The V end was cut by 5 bases, the J end by 3 bases, with 13 bases between. The germline V gene has CDR1 SGHAT and CDR2 FQNNGV. The CDR3 length is 14 residues. The CDR3 sequence: CASSTSTGDTEAFF. CDR3 nucleotide sequence: TGTGCCAGCAGCACGTCGACAGGTGACACTGAAGCTTTCTTT.

The V gene is TRBV11-3, the J gene TRBJ2-4, with D tentatively TRBD2 (6 bases). Germline assignment: CDR1 SGHNT and CDR2 YENEEA. V gave up 2 bases and J gave up 7 bases, with 12 bases separating them. The CDR3 is made up of 14 amino acids. CDR3 loop: CASSLWAGRNIQYF. CDR3 nucleotides: TGTGCCAGCAGCTTATGGGCAGGGAGGAACATTCAGTACTTC.

The chain carries TRBV30 and TRBJ1-5; D is perhaps TRBD1 (6 bases). The V end was cut by 0 bases, the J end by 6 bases, with 12 bases between. CDR3 size: 14 residues. Germline CDR1 and CDR2: GTSNPN and SVGIG (reference sequence). CDR3 loop: CAWSVQGLIQPQHF. The CDR3 DNA reads TGTGCCTGGAGTGTACAGGGATTGATTCAGCCCCAGCATTTT.

This clone has a single count. The chain is built from TRBV6-5 and TRBJ1-1, with D perhaps TRBD1 (6 bases). The CDR3 loop spans 13 amino acids. Germline-derived CDR1 and CDR2 are MNHEY and SVGAGI. The V end lost 5 bases, the J end lost 5 bases, and 12 bases lay between the germline ends. CDR3 amino acids: CASSRDRRTEAFF. CDR3 DNA: TGTGCCAGCAGTAGAGACAGGCGGACTGAAGCTTTCTTT.

This chain links TRBV10-1 with TRBJ1-2; TRBD1 aligns across 8 bases. The trim removed 0 bases at V and 7 bases at J, leaving 7 bases unmatched. CDR3 length equals 15 residues. Germline loops: CDR1 WNHNN, CDR2 SYGVQD (reference sequence). The CDR3 region is CASSESRQGAGGYTF. Written as DNA, the CDR3 is TGCGCCAGCAGTGAGTCAAGGCAGGGGGCTGGTGGCTACACCTTC.

V gene TRBV2 combines with J gene TRBJ2-5; 16 nucleotides match TRBD2. The CDR3 sequence is 14 residues long. Germline V gives CDR1 SNHLY, CDR2 FYNNEI. V lost 6 bases to trimming and J lost 5 bases; unmatched junction nucleotides: 0. The CDR3 loop reads CASRGLAGGETQYF. CDR3 sequence (DNA): TGTGCCAGCAGGGGACTAGCGGGAGGGGAGACCCAGTACTTC. The complete variable domain, with remaining parts taken from reference TRBV2 and TRBJ2-5, reads EPEVTQTPSHQVTQMGQEVILRCVPISNHLYFYWYRQILGQKVEFLVSFYNNEISEKSEIFDDQFSVERPDGSNFTLKIRSTKLEDSAMYFCASRGLAGGETQYFGPGTRLLVL.

The rearrangement uses TRBV6-5 and TRBJ2-1, with TRBD1 matching over 9 bases. CDR1 is MNHEY and CDR2 is SVGAGI in the germline V gene. The CDR3 extends over 15 amino acids. The trim removed 6 bases at V and 10 bases at J, leaving 13 bases unmatched. The CDR3 is CASRPLQGAPGEQFF. The DNA for the CDR3 is TGTGCCAGCAGACCCCTACAGGGGGCCCCCGGGGAGCAGTTCTTC.

The V and J genes are TRBV10-3 and TRBJ2-3, with a possible D match to TRBD2 (5 bases). This CDR3 contains 15 residues. With 1 base removed from V and 0 bases from J, the gap between germline ends came to 8 bases. The germline V gene has CDR1 ENHRY and CDR2 SYGVKD. CDR3 region: CAISEWETSTDTQYF. The DNA of the CDR3 is TGTGCCATCAGTGAGTGGGAGACTAGCACAGATACGCAGTATTTT.

This chain links TRBV24-1 with TRBJ1-2, with a weak D call TRBD1 (6 bases). The CDR3 is made up of 14 amino acids. In germline, CDR1 is KGHDR, CDR2 SFDVKD. V dropped 3 bases and J dropped 8 bases, with 15 bases sitting between them. In nucleotides, the CDR3 is TGTGCCACCAGTGATGCGGACAGTCCTGGGGGCTACACCTTC. Its translation: CATSDADSPGGYTF.